This entry describes one T cell receptor beta chain. Its antigen is as yet unknown. The data belong to a study of radiation and T cells in renal cell carcinoma. Study outcomes and limitations: Dominant CDR3 motifs occupied more repertoire in irradiated than control tumors. Irradiated tumors had higher TCR clonality than control tumors.

Treatment meaning: treatment-naive control, cytoreductive nephrectomy. The patient's renal cell carcinoma had clear cell pathology. Between the trimmed V and J ends, which lost 8 bases and 5 bases, there was a span of 8 bases. Germline CDR1 is SGHVS and CDR2 is FQNEAQ. The CDR3 extends over 11 amino acids. This table comes from immunoSEQ multiplex PCR, and its TCRdb copy is limited to in-frame clones, with some not included. The sample lists some 25,000 clones; over 45% were seen once. This sequence joins TRBV7-8 and TRBJ2-3; D not certain. This TCR was recovered from a man aged 40-49 years with renal cell carcinoma. This sample comprised tumor tissue, obtained from a patient whose treatment was nephrectomy without radiotherapy. This CDR3 is CASLARDTQYF. DNA for the CDR3: TGTGCCAGCTTGGCCCGAGATACGCAGTATTTT.